Listed here is a single TCR beta chain. Its matching antigen is unknown. The CDR3 spans 16 residues. CDR1 and CDR2 from the germline V gene are MRHNA and SNTAGT. V shed 0 bases and J shed 0 bases, with 9 bases lying between them. Unique molecular identifiers were present in the TCR beta cDNA libraries. MiXCR, run by TCRdb on the PCR reads, gives a single entry per CDR3 protein. The table shows 700,000 to 900,000 distinct CDR3 sequences, with under 60% occurring only once. The sample belongs to a study of post-analysis software for immune sequencing data. For the study at large: Recorded disease courses covered relapsing-remitting, secondary progressive and progressive-relapsing multiple sclerosis. Some patients had no subtype annotation. Findings and limits, study-wide: Relative to controls, patients had a few TRBV segments at higher frequency, with TRBV5-6, TRBV5-1 and TRBV20-1 among these.

The source of this sequence is a girl under 18 with multiple sclerosis. Sequenced: blood. The chain joins TRBV6-4 to TRBJ2-1; the D is unclear. CDR3 sequence: CASSDSVQSSYNEQFF. In DNA form, the CDR3 reads TGTGCCAGCAGTGACTCAGTGCAGAGCTCCTACAATGAGCAGTTCTTC.